The clone carrying this T cell receptor (beta chain) was observed a handful of times. The data were taken from a study of blood T cells in healthy people across ages. The second PCR ran about 6 to 12 cycles with a sample-barcoded 5' primer and J-beta primers. MiXCR, run by TCRdb on the 5' RACE reads, gives a single entry per CDR3 protein. The data contain 600,000 or so distinct CDR3 sequences, about 28% of them singletons. V lost 4 bases and J lost 10; bases outside the gene matches: 20. This CDR3 is built from 18 residues. CDR1 MNHEY and CDR2 SVGEGT come from the germline V gene. The sample was blood. The chain links TRBV6-2 or TRBV6-3 to TRBJ2-7; 12 bases line up with TRBD1. The receptor's source is a woman older than 75 in good health. The chain's CDR3 is CASSSGTGGTLGRNDQYF. The CDR3 DNA follows: TGTGCCAGCAGTTCCGGGACAGGGGGCACCCTCGGTCGGAATGATCAGTACTTC.